The 32 T cell receptor beta chains below come from one sample, sequenced in a study of shared clonotypes between healthy human individuals. The data were produced by immunoSEQ multiplex PCR, yet TCRdb's version contains in-frame clones alone and is incomplete. The repertoire holds fewer than 1.8 million clones, with roughly 98.5% as singletons. The material sequenced was naive CD4+ T cells sorted from blood. Subset given: CD45RA+ positively selected. All receptors derive from a young man in good health.

The rearrangement links TRBV5-1 to TRBJ2-1; the match to TRBD2 covers 10 bases. Germline CDR1 is SGHRS and CDR2 is YFSETQ. V lost 1 base, J lost 10 bases, and 8 bases stayed unmatched. The CDR3 has 15 amino acids. The CDR3 sequence is CASSLRLAGAWEQFF. CDR3 nucleotides: TGCGCCAGCAGCTTGCGGCTAGCGGGAGCATGGGAGCAGTTCTTC.

This chain's CDR3 is CASSILQGELYGYTF. The CDR3 DNA is TGTGCCAGTAGTATCCTTCAGGGGGAACTCTATGGCTACACCTTC. The V and J genes are TRBV19 and TRBJ1-2; 7 nucleotides match TRBD1. The germline V gene encodes CDR1 LNHDA and CDR2 SQIVND (reference sequence). This CDR3 region has 15 residues. V trimming: 3 bases; J trimming: 4 bases; junction bases outside the gene matches: 8.

Worth noting for this clone: Other DNA sequences in this specimen translate into the identical CDR3. In DNA, the CDR3 is TGTGCCAGCTCACCAAGCACCTACAATGAGCAGTTCTTC. Protein product: CASSPSTYNEQFF. This chain connects TRBV18 to TRBJ2-1; D gene unclear. This CDR3 region has 13 residues. V gave up 2 bases and J gave up 2 bases, with 4 bases separating them. Germline V CDR1 and CDR2: KGHSH, LQKENI.

The J gene is TRBJ2-7, the V gene TRBV30; D is undetermined. Trimming removed 1 base from V and 0 bases from J, with 13 bases in between. The germline V gene encodes CDR1 GTSNPN and CDR2 SVGIG (reference sequence). The CDR3 loop spans 15 amino acids. The CDR3 loop reads CAWSGLTGSSYEQYF. The CDR3 coding sequence is TGTGCCTGGAGTGGTCTCACCGGTAGCTCCTACGAGCAGTACTTC.

The chain links TRBV2 to TRBJ2-1; D call uncertain. V lost 6 bases to trimming and J lost 6 bases, with 9 bases between them. Germline V gives CDR1 SNHLY, CDR2 FYNNEI. The CDR3 is 12 residues long. The CDR3 DNA is TGTGCCAGCAGGGTGATGGGCAATGAGCAGTTCTTC. This gives the protein CASRVMGNEQFF. Full variable domain (missing parts from reference TRBV2 and TRBJ2-1): EPEVTQTPSHQVTQMGQEVILRCVPISNHLYFYWYRQILGQKVEFLVSFYNNEISEKSEIFDDQFSVERPDGSNFTLKIRSTKLEDSAMYFCASRVMGNEQFFGPGTRLTVL.

V usage is TRBV29-1 and J usage is TRBJ2-1; D remains unclear. Trimming took 4 bases from V and 10 from J, leaving 5 bases between them. The CDR3 has 9 amino acids. Germline loops: CDR1 SQVTM, CDR2 ANQGSEA. The CDR3: CSVAQEQFF. CDR3 bases: TGCAGCGTTGCGCAGGAGCAGTTCTTC.

The chain has TRBV27 and TRBJ2-7; D may match TRBD1 or TRBD2 (6 bases each). Germline assignment: CDR1 MNHEY and CDR2 SMNVEV (reference sequence). Trimming shortened V by 1 base and J by 6 bases, and 16 bases separated the two germline ends. The CDR3 spans 15 residues. The CDR3, as DNA: TGTGCCAGCAGTTTATGGGGCGGGACAACCGTCGAGCAGTACTTC. This codes for CASSLWGGTTVEQYF.

The chain is built from TRBV11-2 and TRBJ1-4; possibly TRBD1 for D (5 bases). Germline CDR1 and CDR2: SGHAT and FQNNGV. The CDR3 spans 15 residues. The V end was cut by 6 bases, the J end by 8 bases, with 19 bases between. This CDR3 reads CASSPSRGEREKLFF. The CDR3, as DNA: TGTGCCAGCAGTCCTTCCCGGGGGGAGAGGGAAAAACTGTTTTTT.

This chain connects TRBV11-3 to TRBJ2-7, with D possibly matching TRBD1 (7 bases). CDR3 size: 16 residues. Germline V gene sequence: CDR1 SGHNT, CDR2 YENEEA. V was cut by 0 bases and J by 3 bases, with 15 bases left in between. The CDR3 sequence is CASSLDGRTGYYEQYF. The CDR3 DNA reads as TGTGCCAGCAGCTTAGATGGGAGGACAGGATACTACGAGCAGTACTTC.

CDR3 sequence: CASSLAEWSGYTF. CDR3 DNA: TGTGCCAGCAGCTTAGCAGAGTGGTCTGGCTACACCTTC. The chain employs TRBV7-9 and TRBJ1-2; no clear D. Trimming shortened V by 0 bases and J by 7 bases, and 9 bases separated the two germline ends. Per germline, CDR1 SEHNR and CDR2 FQNEAQ (reference sequence). The CDR3 contains 13 residues.

The chain joins TRBV27 to TRBJ2-7, with D possibly matching TRBD2 (5 bases). With 6 bases removed from V and 5 bases from J, the gap between germline ends came to 14 bases. Germline-derived CDR1 and CDR2 are MNHEY and SMNVEV (reference sequence). The CDR3 runs to 13 residues. The DNA for the CDR3 is TGTGCCAGCAGAGTACTAGGAACCCACGAGCAGTACTTC. This encodes CASRVLGTHEQYF.

The J gene is TRBJ1-2, the V gene TRBV28; TRBD1 might be the D (6 bases). Trimming cost V 7 bases and J 5 bases, with 14 bases left between them. The CDR3 consists of 13 residues. The germline gives CDR1 MDHEN, CDR2 SYDVKM. The CDR3 loop reads CASNPTGEYGYTF. CDR3 nucleotide sequence: TGTGCCAGCAACCCGACAGGAGAGTATGGCTACACCTTC.

This rearrangement joins TRBV30 to TRBJ2-5; TRBD2 aligns across 8 bases. Germline V gene data show CDR1 as GTSNPN and CDR2 as SVGIG (reference sequence). The CDR3 is 13 amino acids. V dropped 4 bases and J dropped 6; count of bases not matched to a gene: 7. The CDR3 DNA is TGTGCCTGGAACTCGGGGGGGACGCAGACCCAGTACTTC. Amino acids: CAWNSGGTQTQYF.

The chain couples TRBV29-1 to TRBJ2-3; 7 bases map to TRBD2. CDR3 length: 14 amino acids. CDR1 is SQVTM and CDR2 is ANQGSEA in the germline V gene. J gave up 4 bases and V 4 bases, and 8 bases lay outside the gene matches. This CDR3 reads CSVVGRESADTQYF. As DNA, the CDR3 is TGCAGCGTTGTAGGGCGGGAGAGTGCAGATACGCAGTATTTT.

This clone was detected once. This chain links TRBV30 with TRBJ1-4; D is perhaps TRBD1 (5 bases). CDR1 is GTSNPN, CDR2 SVGIG, per germline (reference sequence). Trimming removed 3 bases from V and 8 bases from J, with 13 bases in between. The CDR3 has 13 amino acids. The CDR3 sequence: CAWRPVWGEKLFF. DNA for the CDR3: TGTGCCTGGAGACCTGTCTGGGGCGAAAAACTGTTTTTT.

The chain joins TRBV7-3 to TRBJ2-3; TRBD2 matches at 7 bases. Germline CDR1 and CDR2: SGHTA and FQGTGA. CDR3 length: 17 residues. V shed 3 bases and J 5 bases; nucleotides not matched to a gene: 14. The CDR3 DNA reads TGTGCCAGCAGCTTCTTAGGACTGTTAGGGAGGGTAGATACGCAGTATTTT. Protein product: CASSFLGLLGRVDTQYF.

This chain joins TRBV4-3 and TRBJ2-7; D is unclear. V lost 0 bases and J 2 bases, leaving 8 bases between the germline ends. Germline V gene data show CDR1 as LGHNA and CDR2 as YSLEER. There are 14 residues in the CDR3. CDR3 nucleotides: TGCGCCAGCAGCCAAGAAAGAGGTGCCTACGAGCAGTACTTC. Translation gives CASSQERGAYEQYF.

The chain recombines TRBV5-1 with TRBJ2-2; no definite D call. The CDR3 is 17 amino acids. Trimming cost V 1 base and J 4 bases, with 17 bases left between them. Germline CDR1 and CDR2: SGHRS and YFSETQ. CDR3 bases: TGCGCCAGCAGCTTGCTGCGCCTCCGAAACGGCACCGGGGAGCTGTTTTTT. Translated: CASSLLRLRNGTGELFF.

The gene calls are TRBV14 and TRBJ1-3; D unresolved. Between the trimmed V and J ends, which lost 1 base and 4 bases, there was a span of 5 bases. The germline V gene encodes CDR1 SGHDN and CDR2 FVKESK. This CDR3 is built from 13 residues. The CDR3 loop is CASSQAEGNTIYF. DNA of the CDR3: TGTGCCAGCAGCCAAGCCGAGGGAAACACCATATATTTT.

This chain links TRBV28 with TRBJ1-4; 7 bases agree with TRBD1. This CDR3 has 15 amino acids. After removal of 7 bases from V and 3 bases from J, the junction contained 8 bases not matched to a gene. Looked up from germline, CDR1 is MDHEN and CDR2 is SYDVKM. The CDR3 is CASINRGRSNEKLFF. CDR3 coding DNA: TGTGCCAGCATAAACAGGGGCAGGTCTAATGAAAAACTGTTTTTT.

The chain links TRBV7-3 to TRBJ2-1; perhaps TRBD2 as D (6 bases). This CDR3 is built from 16 residues. V lost 4 bases, J lost 1 base, and 14 bases lay in between. Germline lookup yields CDR1 SGHTA and CDR2 FQGTGA. This CDR3 is CASSSLSSGSYNEQFF. The CDR3 coding sequence is TGTGCCAGCAGCTCCCTTAGTAGCGGATCCTACAATGAGCAGTTCTTC. The complete variable domain, with remaining parts taken from reference TRBV7-3 and TRBJ2-1, reads GAGVSQTPSNKVTEKGKYVELRCDPISGHTALYWYRQSLGQGPEFLIYFQGTGAADDSGLPNDRFFAVRPEGSVSTLKIQRTERGDSAVYLCASSSLSSGSYNEQFFGPGTRLTVL.

The rearrangement joins TRBV6-1 to TRBJ2-7, with 8 nucleotides matching TRBD2. This CDR3 comprises 16 residues. V was pared by 4 bases and J by 2 bases, with 10 bases of the junction left unmatched. Germline V CDR1 and CDR2: MNHNS, SASEGT. The CDR3 here is CASSGPAGESPYEQYF. CDR3 bases: TGTGCCAGCAGTGGGCCAGCGGGAGAGTCCCCCTACGAGCAGTACTTC.

The rearrangement joins TRBV19 to TRBJ1-5, with TRBD1 matching 9 bases. This CDR3 is built from 15 residues. V trimming: 6 bases; J trimming: 5 bases; junction bases outside the gene matches: 8. In germline, CDR1 is LNHDA, CDR2 SQIVND (reference sequence). CDR3 region: CASSAFDRGYQPQHF. As DNA, the CDR3 is TGTGCCAGTAGCGCTTTCGACAGGGGGTATCAGCCCCAGCATTTT.

The chain uses TRBV5-4 and TRBJ2-1; TRBD2 matches at 8 bases. Germline lookup yields CDR1 SGHNT and CDR2 YYREEE (reference sequence). The CDR3 is made up of 16 amino acids. V lost 4 bases and J lost 7; bases outside the gene matches: 13. The CDR3 here is CASSPSLAEGVNEQFF. The CDR3 bases are TGTGCCAGCAGCCCATCACTAGCGGAGGGTGTGAATGAGCAGTTCTTC.

This chain connects TRBV2 to TRBJ1-5, with D hard to call. Between the trimmed V and J ends, which lost 6 bases and 4 bases, there was a span of 7 bases. The CDR3 is 12 amino acids. Germline V lookup: CDR1 SNHLY, CDR2 FYNNEI. The CDR3 region is CASRYTNQPQHF. As DNA, the CDR3 is TGTGCCAGCAGGTATACTAATCAGCCCCAGCATTTT.

The CDR3 region is CASSRRQGEAFF. The CDR3 DNA reads as TGTGCCAGCTCCCGTAGACAGGGTGAAGCTTTCTTT. The chain combines TRBV18 with TRBJ1-1; 7 positions match TRBD1. Germline values: CDR1 KGHSH, CDR2 LQKENI. The CDR3 is 12 residues long. The junction had 5 bases not matched to a gene; V was cut back by 6 bases and J by 7 bases.

The chain joins TRBV7-2 to TRBJ2-7; 7 bases are shared with TRBD2. The CDR3 is made up of 14 amino acids. V shed 5 bases, J shed 0 bases, and the junction held 4 bases outside the gene matches. Germline V CDR1 and CDR2: SGHTA, FQGNSA. DNA of the CDR3: TGTGCCAGCAGCCCAGAGCGGGACTCCTACGAGCAGTACTTC. This encodes CASSPERDSYEQYF.

This sequence joins TRBV5-1 and TRBJ2-1; 10 bases are shared with TRBD2. Germline CDR1 SGHRS, CDR2 YFSETQ. The V gene end was trimmed by 0 bases and the J gene end by 3 bases; junction bases not matched to a gene: 3. CDR3 length: 16 amino acids. The CDR3 is CASSLVGLADYNEQFF. DNA for the CDR3: TGCGCCAGCAGCTTGGTAGGACTAGCGGACTACAATGAGCAGTTCTTC.

The rearrangement links TRBV5-4 to TRBJ1-2, with D possibly TRBD1 on 5 matching bases. Germline-derived CDR1 and CDR2 are SGHNT and YYREEE (reference sequence). With 0 bases removed from V and 7 bases from J, the gap between germline ends came to 10 bases. This CDR3 spans 13 amino acids. CDR3 nucleotide sequence: TGTGCCAGCAGCTTGGCCTCAGGGTCTGGCTACACCTTC. Residues: CASSLASGSGYTF.

In this sample, this clone turned up once. The chain links TRBV19 to TRBJ2-4; D is possibly TRBD1 (6 bases). The CDR3 has 15 amino acids. Germline values: CDR1 LNHDA, CDR2 SQIVND (reference sequence). Deletions cut 5 bases from V and 1 base from J, with 12 bases between. The CDR3 spells CASSLQTGAKNIQYF. As DNA, the CDR3 is TGTGCCAGTAGTCTCCAAACAGGGGCCAAAAACATTCAGTACTTC.

V usage is TRBV19 and J usage is TRBJ2-7; possibly TRBD1 for D (5 bases). This CDR3 region has 11 residues. The V gene lost 1 base and the J gene lost 11 bases, with 9 bases spanning the gap. Looked up from germline, CDR1 is LNHDA and CDR2 is SQIVND (reference sequence). CDR3 residues: CASSIVAREYF. In DNA, the CDR3 is TGTGCCAGTAGTATAGTAGCCAGGGAGTACTTC.

This chain joins TRBV5-1 and TRBJ2-1; TRBD2 matches at 11 bases. The J segment lost 7 bases and the V segment lost 7 bases, leaving 10 bases of the junction unmatched. The CDR3 extends over 15 amino acids. Germline loops: CDR1 SGHRS, CDR2 YFSETQ. DNA of the CDR3: TGCGCCAGCTCTGTACTAGCGGGAGTTTGGAATGAGCAGTTCTTC. This gives the protein CASSVLAGVWNEQFF. Together with reference TRBV5-1 and TRBJ2-1, the CDR3 gives the full variable domain: KAGVTQTPRYLIKTRGQQVTLSCSPISGHRSVSWYQQTPGQGLQFLFEYFSETQRNKGNFPGRFSGRQFSNSRSEMNVSTLELGDSALYLCASSVLAGVWNEQFFGPGTRLTVL.